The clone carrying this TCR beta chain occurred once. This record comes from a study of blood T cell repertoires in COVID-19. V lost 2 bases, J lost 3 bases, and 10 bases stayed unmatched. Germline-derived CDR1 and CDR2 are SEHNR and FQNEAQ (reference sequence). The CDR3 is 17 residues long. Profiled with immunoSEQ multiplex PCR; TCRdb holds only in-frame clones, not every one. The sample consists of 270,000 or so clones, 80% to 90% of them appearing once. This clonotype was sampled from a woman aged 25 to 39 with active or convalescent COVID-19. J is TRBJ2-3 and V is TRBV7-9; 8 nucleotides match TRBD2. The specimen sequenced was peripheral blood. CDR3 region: CASSLLGLELMTDTQYF. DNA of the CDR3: TGTGCCAGCAGCTTATTGGGACTAGAGCTAATGACAGATACGCAGTATTTT.